These T cell receptor beta chains were read from a single sample in a study of cytomegalovirus exposure and HLA in healthy donors. Clones were sequenced by immunoSEQ multiplex PCR, and TCRdb holds only the in-frame ones, with some missing. The sample holds 150,000 to 200,000 clones; more than 70% are singletons and the top ten take approximately 1.1%. Sample: PBMCs. These receptors came from a woman in her 40s in good health and CMV-seronegative. CDR3s include the opening cysteine and the closing phenylalanine or tryptophan. A D gene is named only where the DNA matches it firmly. Expanded clones are given a class, and other clones once, few, many or no size at all.

d_call: TRBD1
j_call: TRBJ2-7
v_call: TRBV11-2
clone_size: -
cdr3_aa: CASSLEGTGTYEQYF
cdr3_nt: TGTGCCAGCAGCTTAGAAGGGACAGGGACCTACGAGCAGTACTTC

d_call: TRBD2
j_call: TRBJ2-7
v_call: TRBV6-6
clone_size: few
cdr3_aa: CASSFGLAGGRNEQYF
cdr3_nt: TGTGCCAGCAGTTTCGGACTAGCGGGAGGCCGGAACGAGCAGTACTTC

d_call: TRBD1
j_call: TRBJ2-7
v_call: TRBV6-5
clone_size: -
cdr3_aa: CASSYSRDRGSEQYF
cdr3_nt: TGTGCCAGCAGTTACTCCAGGGACAGGGGTAGCGAGCAGTACTTC

d_call: TRBD1
j_call: TRBJ2-1
v_call: TRBV9
clone_size: -
cdr3_aa: CASRSGTGTYNEQFF
cdr3_nt: TGTGCCAGCAGGTCCGGGACAGGTACCTACAATGAGCAGTTCTTC

d_call: TRBD2
j_call: TRBJ2-1
v_call: TRBV5-4
clone_size: few
cdr3_aa: CASSSVIGRLVEQFF
cdr3_nt: TGTGCCAGCAGCTCGGTTATCGGGAGGTTAGTGGAGCAGTTCTTC

d_call: TRBD1
j_call: TRBJ1-5
v_call: TRBV27
clone_size: -
cdr3_aa: CASSRDRGGNQPQHF
cdr3_nt: TGTGCCAGCAGCCGCGACAGGGGTGGCAATCAGCCCCAGCATTTT

d_call: -
j_call: TRBJ1-1
v_call: TRBV28
clone_size: -
cdr3_aa: CASSAGRTAFF
cdr3_nt: TGTGCCAGCAGTGCGGGACGGACAGCTTTCTTT

d_call: TRBD1
j_call: TRBJ1-4
v_call: TRBV19
clone_size: -
cdr3_aa: CASRDRGHEKLFF
cdr3_nt: TGTGCCAGTAGGGACAGGGGACATGAAAAACTGTTTTTT

d_call: TRBD1
j_call: TRBJ1-5
v_call: TRBV7-9
clone_size: few
cdr3_aa: CASSLQGAQPQHF
cdr3_nt: TGTGCCAGCAGTTTACAGGGGGCCCAGCCCCAGCATTTT

d_call: -
j_call: TRBJ2-2
v_call: TRBV27
clone_size: -
cdr3_aa: CASSLSIGDFGRGELFF
cdr3_nt: TGTGCCAGCAGTTTATCGATTGGGGACTTCGGACGGGGGGAGCTGTTTTTT

d_call: -
j_call: TRBJ2-5
v_call: TRBV29-1
clone_size: -
cdr3_aa: CSVELAGRIQETQYF
cdr3_nt: TGCAGCGTTGAACTTGCAGGGAGGATCCAAGAGACCCAGTACTTC

d_call: -
j_call: TRBJ1-2
v_call: TRBV19
clone_size: -
cdr3_aa: CASSIHEGMGGYTF
cdr3_nt: TGTGCCAGTAGTATCCATGAGGGAATGGGCGGCTACACCTTC

d_call: -
j_call: TRBJ1-2
v_call: TRBV2
clone_size: -
cdr3_aa: CASSEAEGKYYGYTF
cdr3_nt: TGTGCCAGCAGTGAAGCGGAGGGAAAATACTATGGCTACACCTTC

d_call: -
j_call: TRBJ1-2
v_call: TRBV11-2
clone_size: -
cdr3_aa: CASSLQGAGYTF
cdr3_nt: TGTGCCAGCAGCTTACAGGGTGCAGGCTACACCTTC

d_call: -
j_call: TRBJ2-5
v_call: TRBV4-1
clone_size: -
cdr3_aa: CASSQDWRRGRQETQYF
cdr3_nt: TGCGCCAGCAGCCAAGATTGGAGGAGGGGAAGGCAAGAGACCCAGTACTTC

d_call: TRBD1
j_call: TRBJ2-3
v_call: TRBV30
clone_size: -
cdr3_aa: CAWNPRGQLIDTQYF
cdr3_nt: TGTGCCTGGAATCCGAGGGGGCAGTTGATAGATACGCAGTATTTT

d_call: TRBD1
j_call: TRBJ1-5
v_call: TRBV7-8
clone_size: -
cdr3_aa: CASSLTGGSQPQHF
cdr3_nt: TGTGCCAGCAGCCTGACAGGGGGCAGCCAGCCCCAGCATTTT

d_call: -
j_call: TRBJ1-2
v_call: TRBV30
clone_size: once
cdr3_aa: CAWSAGGQGRQGYTF
cdr3_nt: TGTGCCTGGAGTGCGGGGGGCCAGGGGCGGCAGGGCTACACCTTC

d_call: TRBD1
j_call: TRBJ2-1
v_call: TRBV29-1
clone_size: -
cdr3_aa: CSVYPVDRDVYNEQFF
cdr3_nt: TGCAGCGTTTATCCTGTGGACAGGGATGTATACAATGAGCAGTTCTTC

d_call: TRBD2
j_call: TRBJ2-1
v_call: TRBV18
clone_size: -
cdr3_aa: CASSPLGLDYNEQFF
cdr3_nt: TGTGCCAGCTCACCACTGGGACTAGACTACAATGAGCAGTTCTTC

d_call: -
j_call: TRBJ1-1
v_call: TRBV6-5
clone_size: few
cdr3_aa: CASTNRANTEAFF
cdr3_nt: TGTGCCAGCACCAATCGCGCCAACACTGAAGCTTTCTTT

d_call: -
j_call: TRBJ2-1
v_call: TRBV7-2
clone_size: -
cdr3_aa: CASSLEGSDNEQFF
cdr3_nt: TGTGCCAGCAGCTTAGAGGGGTCGGACAATGAGCAGTTCTTC

d_call: TRBD1
j_call: TRBJ1-2
v_call: TRBV4-1
clone_size: once
cdr3_aa: CASSQDMDRGRPNYGYTF
cdr3_nt: TGCGCCAGCAGCCAAGATATGGACAGGGGGCGACCCAACTATGGCTACACCTTC

d_call: TRBD1
j_call: TRBJ2-5
v_call: TRBV7-9
clone_size: -
cdr3_aa: CASSGDRGGETQYF
cdr3_nt: TGTGCCAGCAGCGGGGACAGGGGAGGGGAGACCCAGTACTTC

d_call: -
j_call: TRBJ1-2
v_call: TRBV18
clone_size: -
cdr3_aa: CASSPGTPTSSSYGYTF
cdr3_nt: TGTGCCAGCTCACCAGGGACACCCACTTCTAGCTCCTATGGCTACACCTTC

d_call: TRBD1
j_call: TRBJ1-1
v_call: TRBV6-5
clone_size: -
cdr3_aa: CASSYTPQGRRAFF
cdr3_nt: TGTGCCAGCAGTTACACTCCACAGGGGAGGAGAGCTTTCTTT

d_call: TRBD1
j_call: TRBJ2-3
v_call: TRBV2
clone_size: -
cdr3_aa: CASSEDRVGTDTQYF
cdr3_nt: TGTGCCAGCAGTGAGGACAGGGTAGGGACAGATACGCAGTATTTT

d_call: -
j_call: TRBJ2-7
v_call: TRBV9
clone_size: few
cdr3_aa: CASSVTPKPYEQYF
cdr3_nt: TGTGCCAGCAGCGTAACACCCAAACCCTACGAGCAGTACTTC

d_call: -
j_call: TRBJ1-2
v_call: TRBV21-1
clone_size: -
cdr3_aa: CASSKSKWGRGYTF
cdr3_nt: TGTGCCAGCAGCAAATCGAAATGGGGGCGCGGCTACACCTTC

d_call: -
j_call: TRBJ2-5
v_call: TRBV5-6
clone_size: once
cdr3_aa: CASSQPGTQETQYF
cdr3_nt: TGTGCCAGCAGCCAACCCGGGACTCAAGAGACCCAGTACTTC

d_call: -
j_call: TRBJ1-1
v_call: TRBV13
clone_size: -
cdr3_aa: CASRLRGGLNTEAFF
cdr3_nt: TGTGCCAGCAGACTCCGGGGAGGCCTAAACACTGAAGCTTTCTTT

d_call: TRBD2
j_call: TRBJ2-1
v_call: TRBV5-4
clone_size: -
cdr3_aa: CASSLEGTSYVHEQFF
cdr3_nt: TGTGCCAGCAGCTTAGAGGGGACTAGCTACGTCCATGAGCAGTTCTTC

d_call: -
j_call: TRBJ2-1
v_call: TRBV19
clone_size: -
cdr3_aa: CASSIGGSYNEQFF
cdr3_nt: TGTGCCAGTAGTATAGGCGGCTCCTACAATGAGCAGTTCTTC